This T cell receptor (beta chain) was captured in a study of neurological immune-mediated disorders (dated by TCRdb to about 2019). Context from the whole study: Of the roughly 34 multiple sclerosis patients, roughly 30 had relapsing-remitting MS and 3 had secondary progressive MS. Alongside PBMC samples, the set of about 100 TCR-beta libraries contained longitudinal samples, technical triplicates, and paired CD4+ and CD8+ T-cell subsets that had been sorted. Of the roughly 71 subjects in the cohort, around 15 were HAM/TSP patients, some 34 were multiple sclerosis patients, and about 20 were healthy controls. Peripheral blood TCR-beta repertoires from patients with HTLV-I-associated myelopathy (HAM/TSP), patients with multiple sclerosis, and healthy controls were compared in the study using UMI-based sequencing.

This clonotype was observed many times. The target of this receptor is not known. Per-nucleotide qualities are absent, and no much larger clonotype sits a single base away. cDNA was synthesized by template-switch 5'RACE using a primer with a 10-nucleotide random unique molecular identifier that tagged each TCR transcript. Every sequencing run covered 15-18 subjects and yielded more than 180 million TCR-beta sequences. Total RNA was extracted with the RNeasy kit. Using the KAPA Real-time Library Amplification kit, TCR-beta VDJ regions were amplified with primers for the TCR constant region and the 5'RACE anchor. A first PCR added sample indexes and Illumina adaptors, after which a second PCR increased the library yield. After Ampure bead purification, the roughly 650 bp TCR product was size-selected on a 2% E-gel SizeSelection system. Library quality was checked on a Bioanalyzer, concentration was measured with Qubit, and libraries were quantified with the Kapa Library Quantification kit before pooling. Libraries were sequenced paired-end 2 x 150 bp on an Illumina HiSeq 2500. To increase sequence diversity, about 23-30% phiX was spiked into each library pool. As for the authors' bioinformatics: Quality-filtered reads were processed with the UMI-based MiGEC pipeline, which removed over 75% of raw TCR sequences during error correction. VDJ genes were aligned to IMGT germline references, and clonotypes were defined by unique CDR3 amino acid sequence plus V-J genes. Clonal expansion, Shannon diversity, and CDR3 relatedness (CalcPairwiseDistances, ClusterSamples) were evaluated with VDJtools, and phylogenetic trees were built with CLCbio workbench. A clone was classed as expanded if it had 8 or more unique UMIs, a cutoff based on coefficient-of-variation modelling across technical triplicates. TCRdb handled the public reads itself, with Q25 trimming in fastp and clone calling in MiXCR, and kept productive beta chains. Rows with a matching CDR3 protein are joined into one entry that keeps the most common DNA and genes. The V and J calls reflect TCRdb's pipeline rather than the authors' work. The sample profile shows 60,000 to 85,000 distinct CDR3 sequences; 4.5% to 6% of them were found once. In total, the top ten clones hold about 2.2% of the sample.

CDR1 and CDR2 (DFQATT, SNEGSKA) derive from the germline V gene (reference sequence). Inclusive of the bounding cysteine and phenylalanine, the CDR3 is 14 residues long. Only CDR3 DNA remains: 42 bases, in frame from the first base. V is clipped by 4 bases and J by 3 bases, and the sequence between their germline boundaries is 15 bases long. Study-level results and caveats: In a phylogenetic analysis, the repertoires of 18 out of 34 MS patients fell into a single cluster of related CDR3 sequences, pointing to a possible signature at the repertoire level. The MS cluster was not associated with any clinical or MRI features, and the authors stated that larger cohorts are needed. Expanded clones from different subjects shared no identical CDR3 amino acid sequences, which suggests that TCR-beta repertoires were private in all groups. TCR clonal expansion was highest in HAM/TSP patients and lowest in MS patients, with MS patients falling below even healthy controls.

Libraries from unsorted PBMCs were made from 2 million PBMCs kept in RNAlater at -80 degrees C until RNA extraction. The multiple sclerosis patients were enrolled in a US clinical protocol that evaluated disease progression with magnetic resonance imaging. Peripheral blood was subjected to Ficoll-Hypaque density gradient centrifugation to isolate PBMCs, which were then cryopreserved in liquid nitrogen. The receptor chain draws on TRBV20-1 and TRBJ1-2, with a tentative D gene TRBD1 over 5 matching bases. Sequencing was done on a sample of PBMCs. This receptor was identified in a woman between 65 and 79 years old with multiple sclerosis. The CDR3 amino acid sequence is: CSATGPAGYYGYTF. The bases read TGCAGTGCTACGGGCCCGGCAGGGTACTATGGCTACACCTTC.